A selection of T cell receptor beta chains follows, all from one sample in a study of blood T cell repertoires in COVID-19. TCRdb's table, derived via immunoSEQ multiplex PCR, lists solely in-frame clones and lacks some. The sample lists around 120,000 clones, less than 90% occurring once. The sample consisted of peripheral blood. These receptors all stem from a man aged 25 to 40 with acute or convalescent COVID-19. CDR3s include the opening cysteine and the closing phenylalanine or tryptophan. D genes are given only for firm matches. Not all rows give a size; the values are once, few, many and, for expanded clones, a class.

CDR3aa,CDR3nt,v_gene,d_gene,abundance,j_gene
CASSSRRTSGTYEQYF,TGTGCCAGCAGCAGCCGGAGGACTAGCGGCACCTACGAGCAGTACTTC,TRBV7-8,TRBD2,NA,TRBJ2-7
CASSLDRLGSGRLSGEQFF,TGTGCCAGCAGCTTAGATAGGCTGGGTAGCGGGCGGCTCTCAGGTGAGCAGTTCTTC,TRBV11-3,TRBD2,NA,TRBJ2-1
CAISGGGTEAFF,TGTGCCATCAGTGGCGGGGGCACTGAAGCTTTCTTT,TRBV10-3,NA,NA,TRBJ1-1
CASSFRLAGILQETQYF,TGTGCCAGCAGCTTCCGACTAGCGGGAATACTCCAAGAGACCCAGTACTTC,TRBV3-1/TRBV3-2,TRBD2,NA,TRBJ2-5
CASSLSGGAGQETQYF,TGCGCCAGCAGCTTGAGCGGGGGGGCTGGACAAGAGACCCAGTACTTC,TRBV5-1,TRBD2,NA,TRBJ2-5
CASSPTGRGYGYTF,TGTGCCAGCAGTCCTACAGGGAGGGGCTATGGCTACACCTTC,TRBV27,NA,NA,TRBJ1-2
CASSLVPSGPESGTQYF,TGTGCCAGCAGCTTAGTACCTAGCGGGCCTGAATCAGGGACGCAGTATTTT,TRBV7-2,TRBD2,NA,TRBJ2-3
CASSLDSAGLGTQHF,TGTGCCAGCAGCTTGGATAGCGCGGGACTTGGTACCCAGCATTTT,TRBV5-5,NA,NA,TRBJ1-5
CASSSRTGETQYF,TGTGCCAGTAGTTCCAGGACTGGTGAGACCCAGTACTTC,TRBV19,NA,NA,TRBJ2-5
CASSLDPGRGNTIYF,TGTGCCAGCAGCTTAGACCCAGGGCGGGGAAACACCATATATTTT,TRBV7-2,NA,NA,TRBJ1-3
CASSPTDSRTEAFF,TGCGCCAGCAGCCCAACTGACAGTCGCACTGAAGCTTTCTTT,TRBV4-1,NA,NA,TRBJ1-1
CAWSATGGYEQYF,TGTGCCTGGAGTGCGACAGGTGGCTACGAGCAGTACTTC,TRBV30,NA,NA,TRBJ2-7
CASSYTGNTEAFF,TGTGCCAGCAGTTACACAGGGAACACTGAAGCTTTCTTT,TRBV6-5,NA,NA,TRBJ1-1
CASSPPLRVIHNEQFF,TGTGCCAGCTCACCACCGCTCAGGGTCATCCACAATGAGCAGTTCTTC,TRBV18,NA,once,TRBJ2-1
CASSLDQTLYRGGTEAFF,TGTGCCAGCAGCTTAGATCAGACTTTGTACAGGGGTGGCACTGAAGCTTTCTTT,TRBV11-2,TRBD1,NA,TRBJ1-1
CASSLTGGGNQPQHF,TGTGCCAGTAGCCTTACAGGGGGAGGTAATCAGCCCCAGCATTTT,TRBV19,TRBD1,NA,TRBJ1-5
CASSWKTLNTEAFF,TGTGCCAGCAGCTGGAAGACATTGAACACTGAAGCTTTCTTT,TRBV5-6,NA,NA,TRBJ1-1
CASSEEREVDTQYF,TGTGCCAGCAGTGAAGAAAGGGAGGTGGATACGCAGTATTTT,TRBV6-1,NA,NA,TRBJ2-3
CASRYGQGLDTQYF,TGTGCCAGCAGATACGGACAGGGGTTGGATACGCAGTATTTT,TRBV27,TRBD1,NA,TRBJ2-3
CASSILRDSEREQYF,TGTGCCAGCAGCATCCTCCGGGACAGCGAGCGCGAGCAGTACTTC,TRBV5-5,TRBD1,NA,TRBJ2-7
CASSTRWDTLNYGYTF,TGTGCCAGTAGTACACGCTGGGACACCCTTAACTATGGCTACACCTTC,TRBV19,NA,once,TRBJ1-2
CASSQEPGAYEQYF,TGCGCCAGCAGCCAAGAACCGGGAGCTTACGAGCAGTACTTC,TRBV4-1,NA,NA,TRBJ2-7
CASGGSGKETQYF,TGTGCCAGCGGGGGCTCGGGAAAAGAGACCCAGTACTTC,TRBV7-9,NA,NA,TRBJ2-5
CASSLGGVETQYF,TGTGCCAGCAGTCTCGGGGGGGTAGAGACCCAGTACTTC,TRBV7-3,TRBD2,NA,TRBJ2-5
CASSLRAGRAFF,TGTGCCAGCAGCTTGCGGGCAGGGCGAGCTTTCTTT,TRBV5-6,NA,NA,TRBJ1-1
CASRGLDTGELFF,TGTGCCAGCAGAGGACTGGACACCGGGGAGCTGTTTTTT,TRBV6-5,NA,NA,TRBJ2-2
CASSPKAGPPLEQYF,TGTGCCAGCAGCCCCAAAGCGGGTCCCCCCCTCGAGCAGTACTTC,TRBV7-2,NA,NA,TRBJ2-7
CASSNPGLECF,TGTGCCAGCAGTAACCCGGGACTAGAATGTTTT,TRBV6-2/TRBV6-3,TRBD2,NA,TRBJ2-3
CASSPPWASSTDTQYF,TGTGCCAGCAGCCCCCCTTGGGCTTCTAGCACAGATACGCAGTATTTT,TRBV3-1/TRBV3-2,NA,NA,TRBJ2-3
CASSLVGTYTYEQYF,TGTGCCAGCAGCTTAGTAGGGACTTATACCTACGAGCAGTACTTC,TRBV7-8,NA,NA,TRBJ2-7
CASSLGLQGSNQPQHF,TGTGCCAGCAGCTTAGGTCTCCAGGGTAGCAATCAGCCCCAGCATTTT,TRBV7-2,NA,NA,TRBJ1-5
CASRQGAYGNQPQHF,TGTGCCAGCAGACAGGGGGCGTACGGCAATCAGCCCCAGCATTTT,TRBV6-5,TRBD1,NA,TRBJ1-5
CASSFGGNQPQHF,TGTGCCAGCAGCTTTGGGGGGAATCAGCCCCAGCATTTT,TRBV5-4,NA,NA,TRBJ1-5
CASSPQVDSGYTF,TGTGCCAGCAGTCCCCAAGTCGACTCTGGCTACACCTTC,TRBV6-6,NA,NA,TRBJ1-2
CASDRASGGYSNQPQHF,TGTGCCAGCGATAGGGCTTCAGGGGGTTATAGCAATCAGCCCCAGCATTTT,TRBV2,TRBD1,once,TRBJ1-5
CAWMAIPRASGYTDTQYF,TGTGCCTGGATGGCCATCCCTCGGGCTAGCGGATACACAGATACGCAGTATTTT,TRBV30,TRBD2,NA,TRBJ2-3
CASSYDRLRSAEAFF,TGTGCCAGCAGCTATGACAGGCTCCGAAGTGCTGAAGCTTTCTTT,TRBV7-2,NA,NA,TRBJ1-1
CASSLLQNPQYF,TGTGCCAGCAGCCTCTTACAAAATCCCCAGTACTTC,TRBV14,NA,NA,TRBJ2-5
CAWTVGGGQYF,TGTGCCTGGACAGTGGGAGGCGGGCAGTACTTC,TRBV30,NA,NA,TRBJ2-7
CASMSETGELFF,TGTGCCAGCATGAGTGAAACCGGGGAGCTGTTTTTT,TRBV3-1/TRBV3-2,NA,few,TRBJ2-2
CASSAGDRNTGELFF,TGCGCCAGCAGCGCGGGGGACCGCAACACCGGGGAGCTGTTTTTT,TRBV5-1,TRBD2,NA,TRBJ2-2
CASSLASSGDSGANVLTF,TGTGCCAGCAGCTTGGCTTCTAGCGGGGACTCTGGGGCCAACGTCCTGACTTTC,TRBV5-6,TRBD2,NA,TRBJ2-6
CAWRPWRVGNTIYF,TGTGCCTGGAGGCCGTGGAGGGTCGGAAACACCATATATTTT,TRBV30,NA,NA,TRBJ1-3
CASSMTGTGGYGYTF,TGTGCCAGTAGTATGACTGGGACAGGGGGCTATGGCTACACCTTC,TRBV19,TRBD1,once,TRBJ1-2
CASSNRDSYEQYF,TGTGCCAGCTCGAACAGGGACTCCTACGAGCAGTACTTC,TRBV18,NA,NA,TRBJ2-7
CASSPTLPLAGGPLNTGELFF,TGTGCCAGCAGCCCTACCCTTCCACTAGCGGGAGGACCCCTGAACACCGGGGAGCTGTTTTTT,TRBV13,TRBD2,NA,TRBJ2-2
CSVDSEPNYGYTF,TGCAGCGTCGACAGTGAACCGAACTATGGCTACACCTTC,TRBV29-1,NA,NA,TRBJ1-2
CASSSGGLAYNEQFF,TGTGCCAGCAGCTCCGGCGGACTAGCCTACAATGAGCAGTTCTTC,TRBV5-4,TRBD2,NA,TRBJ2-1
CASSLGREGLIDTQYF,TGTGCCAGCAGTCTGGGGCGGGAGGGCCTTATAGATACGCAGTATTTT,TRBV7-9,TRBD2,NA,TRBJ2-3